This T cell receptor (beta chain) was recorded in a study of identical twins. As concerns this clonotype: Its specificity is unknown.

After template switching added a universal primer site, the resulting cDNA carried unique molecular identifiers. Via MiXCR, TCRdb re-called the 5' RACE reads, giving one row per CDR3 protein. The table records around 570,000 distinct CDR3 sequences, approximately 9.6% of them present only once. Whole-study results and caveats: Partly confounded zero-insertion analyses could result from invariant MAIT and iNKT cells. Models, which agreed with sharing between unrelated individuals, nonetheless underestimated the out-of-frame TCR alpha sharing seen in monozygotic twins.

The CDR3 contains 12 residues. From germline, CDR1 is MNHEY and CDR2 SVGEGT. After removal of 8 bases from V and 6 bases from J, the junction contained 2 bases not matched to a gene. The data also belong to a second study, concerning yellow fever vaccine responses in identical twins.

The rearrangement joins TRBV6-2 or TRBV6-3 to TRBJ2-2; 8 bases are a match to TRBD1. The receptor comes from a young woman in good health. Specimen: PBMCs. The CDR3 DNA is TGTGCCAGCCAGACAGGGGCCGGGGAGCTGTTTTTT. Its translation: CASQTGAGELFF.